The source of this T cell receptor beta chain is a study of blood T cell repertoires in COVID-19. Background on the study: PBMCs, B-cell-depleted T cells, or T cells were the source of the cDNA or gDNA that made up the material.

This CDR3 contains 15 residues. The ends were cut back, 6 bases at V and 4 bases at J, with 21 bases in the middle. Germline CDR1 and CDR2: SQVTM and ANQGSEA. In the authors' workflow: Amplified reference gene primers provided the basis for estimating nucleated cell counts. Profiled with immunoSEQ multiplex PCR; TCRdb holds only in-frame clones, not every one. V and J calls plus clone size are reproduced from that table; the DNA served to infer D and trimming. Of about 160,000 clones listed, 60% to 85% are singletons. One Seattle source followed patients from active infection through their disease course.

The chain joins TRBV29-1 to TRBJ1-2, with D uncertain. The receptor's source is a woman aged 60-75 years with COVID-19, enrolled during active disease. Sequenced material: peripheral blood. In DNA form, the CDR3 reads TGCAGCGTCGGGAGGTTGGGTGGGGAAGGCTATGGCTACACCTTC. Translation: CSVGRLGGEGYGYTF. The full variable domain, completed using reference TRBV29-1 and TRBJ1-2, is SAVISQKPSRDICQRGTSLTIQCQVDSQVTMMFWYRQQPGQSLTLIATANQGSEATYESGFVIDKFPISRPNLTFSTLTVSNMSPEDSSIYLCSVGRLGGEGYGYTFGSGTRLTVV.